One sample yielded the 26 T cell receptor beta chains listed below, sequenced in a study of T cells expressing NK-cell markers. No DNA is given; TCRdb re-called the 5' RACE reads and lists each CDR3 protein once. The clone table shows under 600,000 distinct CDR3 sequences, with the ten largest holding around 1.4%. Sequencing input: blood T cells: a sorted CD56 or NKG2C T cell subset, CD4+ or CD8+ T cells, or bulk PBMC T cells (not recorded which). The receptors shown here come from a woman aged 50 to 65 in good health.

This CDR3 is CASSPPVNNEQFF. The chain is built from TRBV3-1 and TRBJ2-1. The germline V gene has CDR1 LGHDT and CDR2 YNNKEL (reference sequence). This CDR3 has 13 amino acids.

The chain has TRBV24-1 and TRBJ2-3; TCRdb's D gene call, TRBD2, goes unchecked for lack of DNA. The CDR3 covers 17 residues. Germline assignment: CDR1 KGHDR and CDR2 SFDVKD. CDR3 loop: CATSESRTGTMRDTQYF.

This chain joins TRBV20-1 and TRBJ2-3; without DNA, the TCRdb call of TRBD1 cannot be checked. The CDR3 covers 16 residues. Germline assignment: CDR1 DFQATT and CDR2 SNEGSKA (reference sequence). The CDR3 spells CSARAGTGISTDTQYF.

V and J are TRBV6-5 and TRBJ2-2; the D call from TCRdb, TRBD1, cannot be confirmed without DNA. The CDR3 has 13 residues. The germline CDR1 and CDR2 sequences are MNHEY and SVGAGI. The CDR3 region is CASGGTNTGELFF.

V usage is TRBV19 and J usage is TRBJ2-2; lacking DNA, the TRBD1 call made by TCRdb goes unchecked. CDR1 and CDR2 from the germline V gene are LNHDA and SQIVND (reference sequence). The CDR3 is made up of 15 amino acids. The CDR3: CASSSREHKPGELFF.

The CDR3 reads CASSNLTGPPYNNEQFF. The rearrangement links TRBV21-1 to TRBJ2-1; TCRdb outputs TRBD1, but without DNA this stays unchecked. TRBV21-1 is classified as a pseudogene. CDR3 size: 17 residues.

V and J are TRBV9 and TRBJ1-6. The CDR3 is 15 residues long. The germline CDR1 and CDR2 sequences are SGDLS and YYNGEE. CDR3: CASTRATSYNSPLHF.

The chain recombines TRBV5-1 with TRBJ1-1. The CDR3 spans 13 residues. CDR1 is SGHRS and CDR2 is YFSETQ in the germline V gene. CDR3 amino acids: CASSLESTAQAFF.

The chain links TRBV5-1 to TRBJ1-4; TCRdb names TRBD1, which stays unverified in the absence of DNA. Looked up from germline, CDR1 is SGHRS and CDR2 is YFSETQ. CDR3 size: 16 residues. CDR3 in amino acids: CASSPGGRAGSEKLFF.

The V call is TRBV19, the J call TRBJ2-4. The CDR3 spans 15 residues. CDR1 is LNHDA, CDR2 SQIVND, per germline (reference sequence). CDR3 sequence: CASSIQGVAKNIQYF. Full variable domain (missing parts from reference TRBV19 and TRBJ2-4): DGGITQSPKYLFRKEGQNVTLSCEQNLNHDAMYWYRQDPGQGLRLIYYSQIVNDFQKGDIAEGYSVSREKKESFPLTVTSAQKNPTAFYLCASSIQGVAKNIQYFGAGTRLSVL.

The CDR3 sequence is CASSLRGGVTGGGEAFF. The chain combines TRBV28 with TRBJ1-1; the TCRdb call, TRBD1, lacks DNA for checking. CDR3 length: 17 residues. The germline V gene has CDR1 MDHEN and CDR2 SYDVKM.

This chain uses TRBV12-3 or TRBV12-4 with TRBJ1-4. The CDR3 runs 14 residues. The CDR3 loop is CASSLEQGREKLFF.

This rearrangement joins TRBV2 to TRBJ2-3; TCRdb calls TRBD2, which cannot be checked without DNA. The CDR3 is made up of 15 amino acids. The V gene's germline CDR1 is SNHLY and CDR2 FYNNEI. The CDR3 loop reads CASSGAGGPSDTQYF.

The genes are TRBV24-1 and TRBJ2-5. This CDR3 spans 15 amino acids. Germline values: CDR1 KGHDR, CDR2 SFDVKD. The CDR3 spells CATSDNPTGTETQYF.

The CDR3 here is CSASGLAGSQETQYF. V and J are TRBV20-1 and TRBJ2-5; the D call of TRBD2 rests on TCRdb alone, since no DNA is present to check it. Germline assignment: CDR1 DFQATT and CDR2 SNEGSKA (reference sequence). The CDR3 runs to 15 residues.

The V gene is TRBV20-1, the J gene TRBJ1-3; the TCRdb call, TRBD1, lacks DNA for checking. The CDR3 runs 12 residues. Germline CDR1 and CDR2: DFQATT and SNEGSKA (reference sequence). The CDR3 spells CSASGPGYTIYF.

The chain has TRBV15 and TRBJ2-5; TCRdb names TRBD1, which stays unverified in the absence of DNA. Germline V gives CDR1 LNHNV, CDR2 YYDKDF (reference sequence). This CDR3 spans 16 amino acids. CDR3 in amino acids: CATSTTQWGSQETQYF.

CDR3 residues: CSARTGGPDTQYF. The chain has TRBV20-1 and TRBJ2-3; with no DNA, the TCRdb D assignment of TRBD1 cannot be verified. The CDR3 totals 13 residues. Germline V lookup: CDR1 DFQATT, CDR2 SNEGSKA (reference sequence).

The rearrangement uses TRBV9 and TRBJ1-1; TCRdb's D gene call, TRBD1, goes unchecked for lack of DNA. Germline V gene data show CDR1 as SGDLS and CDR2 as YYNGEE. The CDR3 loop spans 14 amino acids. The CDR3 loop reads CASSPAGQGVTAFF.

V is TRBV9 and J is TRBJ2-5; the TRBD2 assignment by TCRdb is unverifiable without DNA. The germline V gene has CDR1 SGDLS and CDR2 YYNGEE. CDR3 size: 15 residues. The CDR3 loop reads CASSVVGTGEETQYF.

This CDR3 is CASSLELGPDEQFF. The chain is built from TRBV11-2 and TRBJ2-1; TCRdb outputs TRBD2, but without DNA this stays unchecked. Germline loops: CDR1 SGHAT, CDR2 FQNNGV. The CDR3 consists of 14 residues.

The CDR3 loop reads CSARWGSFGETQYF. This chain uses TRBV20-1 with TRBJ2-5; TCRdb's D gene call, TRBD1, goes unchecked for lack of DNA. The CDR3 spans 14 residues. Germline assignment: CDR1 DFQATT and CDR2 SNEGSKA (reference sequence).

The V and J genes are TRBV7-9 and TRBJ2-1; TCRdb designates TRBD1, a call that cannot be tested without DNA. Per germline, CDR1 SEHNR and CDR2 FQNEAQ (reference sequence). The CDR3 runs 12 residues. CDR3 sequence: CASSYNRDEQFF.

V is TRBV3-1 and J is TRBJ2-1; TCRdb returns TRBD2, unconfirmable since there is no DNA. CDR1 and CDR2 from the germline V gene are LGHDT and YNNKEL (reference sequence). This CDR3 is 15 amino acids long. CDR3 sequence: CASSLIAGGRNEQFF.

The chain joins TRBV10-1 to TRBJ2-1; TCRdb outputs TRBD2, but without DNA this stays unchecked. Germline-derived CDR1 and CDR2 are WNHNN and SYGVQD (reference sequence). The CDR3 is 16 residues long. The chain's CDR3 is CASSDPAGAIVVWQFF.

The chain joins TRBV6-1 to TRBJ2-1. The germline CDR1 and CDR2 sequences are MNHNS and SASEGT. The CDR3 length is 16 residues. The CDR3 here is CASSEVFGQANNEQFF.